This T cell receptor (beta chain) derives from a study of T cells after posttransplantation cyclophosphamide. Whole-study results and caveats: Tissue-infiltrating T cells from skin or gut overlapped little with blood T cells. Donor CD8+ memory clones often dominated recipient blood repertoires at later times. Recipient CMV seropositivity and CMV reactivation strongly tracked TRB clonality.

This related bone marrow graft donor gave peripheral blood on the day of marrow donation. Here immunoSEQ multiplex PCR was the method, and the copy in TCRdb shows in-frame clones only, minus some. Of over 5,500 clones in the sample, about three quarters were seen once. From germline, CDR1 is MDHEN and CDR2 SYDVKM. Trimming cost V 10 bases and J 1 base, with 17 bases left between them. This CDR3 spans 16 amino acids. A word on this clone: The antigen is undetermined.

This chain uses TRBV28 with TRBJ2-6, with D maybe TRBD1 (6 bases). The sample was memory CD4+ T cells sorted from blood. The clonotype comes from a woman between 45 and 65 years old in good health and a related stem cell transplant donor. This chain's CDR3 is CATTGHSTSGANVLTF. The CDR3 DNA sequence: TGTGCCACCACGGGACACTCGACTTCTGGGGCCAACGTCCTGACTTTC.